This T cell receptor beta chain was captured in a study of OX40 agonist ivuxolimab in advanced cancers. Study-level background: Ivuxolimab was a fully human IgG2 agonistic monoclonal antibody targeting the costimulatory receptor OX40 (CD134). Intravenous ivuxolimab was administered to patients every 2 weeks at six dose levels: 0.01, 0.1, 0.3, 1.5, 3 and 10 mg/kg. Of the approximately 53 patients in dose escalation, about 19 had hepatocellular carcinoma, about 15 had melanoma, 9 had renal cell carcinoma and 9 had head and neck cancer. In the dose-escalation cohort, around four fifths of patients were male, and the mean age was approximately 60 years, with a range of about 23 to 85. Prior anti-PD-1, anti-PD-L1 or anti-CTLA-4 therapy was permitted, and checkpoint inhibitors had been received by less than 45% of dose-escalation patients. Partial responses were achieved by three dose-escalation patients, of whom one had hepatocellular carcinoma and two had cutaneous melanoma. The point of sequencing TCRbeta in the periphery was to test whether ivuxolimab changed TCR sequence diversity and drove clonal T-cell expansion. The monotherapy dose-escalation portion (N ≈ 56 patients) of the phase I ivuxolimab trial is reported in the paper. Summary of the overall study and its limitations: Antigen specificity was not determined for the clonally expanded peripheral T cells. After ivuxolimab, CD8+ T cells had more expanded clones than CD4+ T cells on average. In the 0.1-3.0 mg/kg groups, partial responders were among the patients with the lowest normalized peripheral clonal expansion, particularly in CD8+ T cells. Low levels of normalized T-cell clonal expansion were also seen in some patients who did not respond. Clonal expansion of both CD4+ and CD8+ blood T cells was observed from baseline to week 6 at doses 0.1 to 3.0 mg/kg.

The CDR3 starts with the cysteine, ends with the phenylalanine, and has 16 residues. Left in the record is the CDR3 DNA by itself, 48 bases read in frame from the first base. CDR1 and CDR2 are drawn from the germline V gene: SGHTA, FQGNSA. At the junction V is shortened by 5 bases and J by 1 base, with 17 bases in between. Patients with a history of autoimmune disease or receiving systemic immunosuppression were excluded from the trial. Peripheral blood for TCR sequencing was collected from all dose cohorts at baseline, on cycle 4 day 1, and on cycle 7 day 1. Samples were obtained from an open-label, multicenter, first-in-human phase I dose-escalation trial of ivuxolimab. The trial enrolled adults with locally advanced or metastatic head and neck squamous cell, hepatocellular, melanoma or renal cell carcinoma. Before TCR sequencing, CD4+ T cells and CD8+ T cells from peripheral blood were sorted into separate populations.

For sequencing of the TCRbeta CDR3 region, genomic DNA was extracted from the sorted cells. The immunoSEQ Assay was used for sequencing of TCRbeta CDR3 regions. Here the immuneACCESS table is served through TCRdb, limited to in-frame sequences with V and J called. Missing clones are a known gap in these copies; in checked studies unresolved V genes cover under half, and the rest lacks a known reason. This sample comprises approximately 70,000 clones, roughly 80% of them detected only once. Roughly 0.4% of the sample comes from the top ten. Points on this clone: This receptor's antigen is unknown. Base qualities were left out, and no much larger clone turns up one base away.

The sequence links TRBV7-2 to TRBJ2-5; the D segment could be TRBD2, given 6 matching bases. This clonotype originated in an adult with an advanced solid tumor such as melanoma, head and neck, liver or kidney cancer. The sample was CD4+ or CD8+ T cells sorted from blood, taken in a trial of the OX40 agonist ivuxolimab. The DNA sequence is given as TGTGCCAGCAGCACCGATTCTAGGGGAGGCCAAGAGACCCAGTACTTC. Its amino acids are CASSTDSRGGQETQYF. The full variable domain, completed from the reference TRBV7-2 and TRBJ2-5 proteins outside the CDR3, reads GAGVSQSPSNKVTEKGKDVELRCDPISGHTALYWYRQSLGQGLEFLIYFQGNSAPDKSGLPSDRFSAERTGGSVSTLTIQRTQQEDSAVYLCASSTDSRGGQETQYFGPGTRLLVL.